These 32 T cell receptor beta chains were sequenced from one sample in a study of identical twins. TCRdb recomputed calls from the 5' RACE reads with MiXCR, one row per CDR3 protein. In the table there are roughly 770,000 distinct CDR3 sequences, around a sixth of which are singletons. This sample also appeared in a second study, on T cells expressing NK-cell markers.

Sequenced input: PBMCs. The receptor source for this set is a woman under 30 in good health.

This clonotype was detected a few times. This chain uses TRBV6-1 with TRBJ1-5, with 8 nucleotides matching TRBD1. Trimming removed 6 bases from V and 4 bases from J; junction bases left unmatched: 8. Germline-derived CDR1 and CDR2 are MNHNS and SASEGT. The CDR3 covers 15 residues. CDR3 bases: TGTGCCAGCAGGGGGGACAGGTTTGTAAATCAGCCCCAGCATTTT. This encodes CASRGDRFVNQPQHF.

The chain links TRBV12-3 or TRBV12-4 to TRBJ2-2; D unresolved. Trimming pared 8 bases from V and 0 bases from J, leaving 7 bases between. This CDR3 contains 13 residues. As DNA, the CDR3 is TGTGCCAGCCACTTGTCGAACACCGGGGAGCTGTTTTTT. Its protein is CASHLSNTGELFF.

This clonotype came up a few times. The chain couples TRBV7-9 to TRBJ2-7; D gene unclear. The V gene's germline CDR1 is SEHNR and CDR2 FQNEAQ (reference sequence). There are 14 residues in the CDR3. Between the trimmed V and J ends, which lost 0 bases and 2 bases, there was a span of 8 bases. Written as DNA, the CDR3 is TGTGCCAGCAGCTTAGCAAAAAATACCTACGAGCAGTACTTC. Its translation is CASSLAKNTYEQYF.

This clonotype was counted a few times. The V call is TRBV6-1, the J call TRBJ1-2; 7 bases align to TRBD1. The junction had 19 bases not matched to a gene; V was cut back by 7 bases and J by 8 bases. The CDR3 runs to 16 residues. Germline CDR1 is MNHNS and CDR2 is SASEGT. The CDR3 sequence: CASNRGQTSKIIGYTF. CDR3 nucleotides: TGTGCCAGCAACCGGGGACAGACTAGTAAGATTATAGGCTACACCTTC.

V gene TRBV4-3 combines with J gene TRBJ2-3; D is possibly TRBD1 or TRBD2 (5 bases each). V lost 1 base and J lost 10, with 24 bases in between. CDR1 and CDR2 from the germline V gene are LGHNA and YSLEER. The CDR3 has 17 amino acids. CDR3 in amino acids: CASSQGPLVTLGAAQYF. The CDR3 DNA reads as TGCGCCAGCAGCCAAGGTCCACTAGTCACACTAGGGGCTGCGCAGTATTTT.

This clonotype turned up a few times. This CDR3 reads CASSRLGQGVDEAFF. CDR3 nucleotide sequence: TGTGCCAGCAGCCGACTTGGACAGGGTGTGGATGAAGCTTTCTTT. This chain joins TRBV6-1 and TRBJ1-1; 8 positions match TRBD1. With 6 bases clipped from V and 7 bases from J, the junction kept 13 bases outside the gene matches. This CDR3 contains 15 residues. Germline CDR1 reads MNHNS; CDR2 reads SASEGT.

In its sample, this clonotype was seen a few times. The chain recombines TRBV20-1 with TRBJ2-1; D gene uncertain. Trimming stripped 4 bases from V and 9 bases from J, with 16 bases between. From germline, CDR1 is DFQATT and CDR2 SNEGSKA (reference sequence). This CDR3 spans 13 amino acids. The CDR3, as DNA: TGCAGTGCTAAGTACGGCGTTGACGGTGAGCAGTTCTTC. This gives the protein CSAKYGVDGEQFF.

The V call is TRBV2, the J call TRBJ1-5; D ambiguous. This CDR3 spans 15 amino acids. V lost 7 bases, J lost 0 bases, and 13 bases lay in between. Germline values: CDR1 SNHLY, CDR2 FYNNEI. The CDR3 DNA reads TGTGCCAGCACTGAGTTTGGGAATAGCAATCAGCCCCAGCATTTT. Residues: CASTEFGNSNQPQHF.

This clonotype was recorded many times. The CDR3 region has the DNA TGTGCCACCAGCAGAGATCCTCACTTGGGGGGCAGCACAGATACGCAGTATTTT. Its protein product is CATSRDPHLGGSTDTQYF. The V gene is TRBV15, the J gene TRBJ2-3; perhaps D is TRBD1 or TRBD2 (6 bases each). V lost 0 bases, J lost 0 bases, and 16 bases lay in between. Germline V gene sequence: CDR1 LNHNV, CDR2 YYDKDF (reference sequence). The CDR3 has 18 residues.

The chain links TRBV5-1 to TRBJ1-6; D is undetermined. V lost 0 bases and J lost 7, with 11 bases in between. This CDR3 has 15 amino acids. Germline loops: CDR1 SGHRS, CDR2 YFSETQ. The CDR3 DNA follows: TGCGCCAGCAGCTTGGCTTCGCCCCGCAATTCACCCCTCCACTTT. It translates to CASSLASPRNSPLHF.

This chain connects TRBV9 to TRBJ2-3; a weak D match, TRBD2 (5 bases). Germline V CDR1 and CDR2: SGDLS, YYNGEE. CDR3 length equals 13 residues. V lost 0 bases to trimming and J lost 8 bases, with 10 bases between them. CDR3 in DNA: TGTGCCAGCAGCGTAGCCCCTCGGGGTACGCAGTATTTT. It yields the protein CASSVAPRGTQYF.

The chain employs TRBV11-2 and TRBJ2-5, with TRBD1 matching 7 bases. CDR3 length: 16 residues. From germline, CDR1 is SGHAT and CDR2 FQNNGV. Trimming removed 4 bases from V and 4 bases from J; junction bases left unmatched: 12. The CDR3, as DNA: TGTGCCAGCAGCTCCAGGGACAGATTAAGGGGAGAGACCCAGTACTTC. Its protein product is CASSSRDRLRGETQYF. The full variable domain, in which reference TRBV11-2 and TRBJ2-5 provide the parts outside the CDR3, is EAGVAQSPRYKIIEKRQSVAFWCNPISGHATLYWYQQILGQGPKLLIQFQNNGVVDDSQLPKDRFSAERLKGVDSTLKIQPAKLEDSAVYLCASSSRDRLRGETQYFGPGTRLLVL.

The V call is TRBV20-1, the J call TRBJ2-3, with D possibly being TRBD1 (7 bases). The germline V gene has CDR1 DFQATT and CDR2 SNEGSKA (reference sequence). The CDR3 is 14 amino acids. Deletions cut 3 bases from V and 4 bases from J, with 14 bases between. In DNA, the CDR3 is TGCAGTGCTAGCCCCGACAGGGAGGCAGATACGCAGTATTTT. This codes for CSASPDREADTQYF.

This rearrangement joins TRBV27 to TRBJ1-1; no clear D. V gave up 8 bases and J gave up 5 bases, with 6 bases separating them. CDR3 size: 10 residues. CDR1 is MNHEY, CDR2 SMNVEV, per germline (reference sequence). The CDR3 bases are TGTGCCAGCGGGAGTACTGAAGCTTTCTTT. The encoded protein is CASGSTEAFF.

This clonotype was counted many times. CDR3 DNA sequence: TGTGCCAGCAGCTTAGGGCGTACAAGTTACAATGAGCAGTTCTTC. Protein product: CASSLGRTSYNEQFF. V usage is TRBV7-2 and J usage is TRBJ2-1, with D hard to call. Between the trimmed V and J ends, which lost 1 base and 4 bases, there was a span of 11 bases. CDR3 size: 15 residues. Germline V gives CDR1 SGHTA, CDR2 FQGNSA. The entire variable domain, with the rest obtained from reference TRBV7-2 and TRBJ2-1, is as follows: GAGVSQSPSNKVTEKGKDVELRCDPISGHTALYWYRQSLGQGLEFLIYFQGNSAPDKSGLPSDRFSAERTGGSVSTLTIQRTQQEDSAVYLCASSLGRTSYNEQFFGPGTRLTVL.

J is TRBJ2-3 and V is TRBV3-1, with D tentatively TRBD1 or TRBD2 (5 bases each). Between the trimmed V and J ends, which lost 4 bases and 10 bases, there was a span of 15 bases. This CDR3 region has 13 residues. Germline V gene sequence: CDR1 LGHDT, CDR2 YNNKEL (reference sequence). Here the CDR3 DNA reads TGTGCCAGCAGCCGAGGGGCAGATAGTTCGCAGTATTTT. This translates into CASSRGADSSQYF.

The V and J genes are TRBV20-1 and TRBJ2-7; the D is unclear. Germline CDR1 and CDR2: DFQATT and SNEGSKA (reference sequence). V lost 6 bases, J lost 3 bases, and 12 bases lay in between. This CDR3 contains 12 residues. In DNA form, the CDR3 reads TGCAGTGCCAGCCCCAAACACTACGAGCAGTACTTC. Residues: CSASPKHYEQYF.

This clonotype has a count of ten or more. The V gene is TRBV20-1, the J gene TRBJ1-1; 11 bases are shared with TRBD1. V was clipped by 0 bases and J by 8 bases; unmatched bases: 8. CDR3 size: 15 residues. Germline V gene sequence: CDR1 DFQATT, CDR2 SNEGSKA (reference sequence). The CDR3 protein is CSARDQDRGLGEAFF. The CDR3 nucleotides are TGCAGTGCTAGAGATCAGGACAGGGGGCTAGGGGAAGCTTTCTTT.

The V and J genes are TRBV7-9 and TRBJ2-1, with 15 nucleotides matching TRBD2. Germline V gives CDR1 SEHNR, CDR2 FQNEAQ (reference sequence). Trimming at V came to 1 base and at J to 7 bases, leaving 5 bases not matched to a gene. The CDR3 has 17 amino acids. The CDR3, as DNA: TGTGCCAGCAGCTTAGGTTGGACTAGCGGGGGGGCGAATGAGCAGTTCTTC. Residues: CASSLGWTSGGANEQFF. Based on the CDR3 plus reference TRBV7-9 and TRBJ2-1, the full variable domain is DTGVSQNPRHKITKRGQNVTFRCDPISEHNRLYWYRQTLGQGPEFLTYFQNEAQLEKSRLLSDRFSAERPKGSFSTLEIQRTEQGDSAMYLCASSLGWTSGGANEQFFGPGTRLTVL.

The chain recombines TRBV12-3 or TRBV12-4 with TRBJ1-5; D is perhaps TRBD1 (5 bases). The CDR3 is made up of 14 amino acids. V was pared by 1 base and J by 3 bases, with 7 bases between. The CDR3 nucleotides are TGTGCCAGCAGTTTAGGACAGCACAATCAGCCCCAGCATTTT. Protein product: CASSLGQHNQPQHF.

About this clonotype itself: Possible read error: a much larger clone is one base away. J is TRBJ1-2 and V is TRBV11-2; D ambiguous. CDR3 size: 12 residues. The germline gives CDR1 SGHAT, CDR2 FQNNGV. Trimming took 2 bases from V and 3 from J, leaving 4 bases between them. CDR3 sequence reads: CASSLQHYGYTF. As DNA, the CDR3 is TGTGCCAGCAGCTTACAGCACTATGGCTACACCTTC.

V usage is TRBV7-2 and J usage is TRBJ2-5; no reliable D call. Per the germline V gene, CDR1 is SGHTA and CDR2 is FQGNSA. This CDR3 contains 14 residues. Trimming took 2 bases from V and 4 from J, leaving 11 bases between them. The CDR3 region is CASSLSSRRETQYF. CDR3 DNA: TGTGCCAGCAGCTTAAGTAGTAGGCGAGAGACCCAGTACTTC.

This clonotype appeared a few times. V gene TRBV5-1 combines with J gene TRBJ2-7, with D possibly being TRBD2 (6 bases). This CDR3 spans 15 amino acids. V was clipped by 4 bases and J by 2 bases, with 16 bases between them. The germline gives CDR1 SGHRS, CDR2 YFSETQ. The CDR3 DNA is TGCGCCAGCAGCAAGGGACTGCCCGGCCCCTACGAGCAGTACTTC. Translation: CASSKGLPGPYEQYF.

The rearrangement joins TRBV7-9 to TRBJ1-4; no clear D gene. The V and J ends lost 7 bases and 2 bases respectively, with 11 bases between them. Germline loops: CDR1 SEHNR, CDR2 FQNEAQ (reference sequence). There are 14 residues in the CDR3. CDR3 protein: CASTPVTTNEKLFF. CDR3 bases: TGTGCCAGCACCCCTGTAACGACTAATGAAAAACTGTTTTTT.

This chain joins TRBV7-9 and TRBJ2-1; D unresolved. The V gene lost 6 bases and the J gene lost 5 bases, with 11 bases spanning the gap. The length of the CDR3 is 13 residues. CDR1 and CDR2 from the germline V gene are SEHNR and FQNEAQ (reference sequence). The CDR3 loop is CASRFGRNNEQFF. Here the CDR3 DNA reads TGTGCCAGCAGATTCGGACGGAACAATGAGCAGTTCTTC.

This sequence joins TRBV7-9 and TRBJ2-5; TRBD2 is a possible D gene (5 bases). Trimming stripped 5 bases from V and 2 bases from J, with 15 bases between. The CDR3 contains 15 residues. Germline CDR1 and CDR2: SEHNR and FQNEAQ (reference sequence). The DNA of the CDR3 is TGTGCCAGCAGCGCCCAAGGCGGCGGGCAAGAGACCCAGTACTTC. Translation gives CASSAQGGGQETQYF.

This chain joins TRBV5-1 and TRBJ1-1; 10 nucleotides match TRBD1. The CDR3 is made up of 15 amino acids. Germline V gives CDR1 SGHRS, CDR2 YFSETQ. V trimming: 3 bases; J trimming: 5 bases; junction bases outside the gene matches: 7. Here the CDR3 DNA reads TGCGCCAGCAGCTCACCGGACAGGGGGGTAACTGAAGCTTTCTTT. Translation: CASSSPDRGVTEAFF. The variable domain in full, with the rest retrieved from reference TRBV5-1 and TRBJ1-1, is KAGVTQTPRYLIKTRGQQVTLSCSPISGHRSVSWYQQTPGQGLQFLFEYFSETQRNKGNFPGRFSGRQFSNSRSEMNVSTLELGDSALYLCASSSPDRGVTEAFFGQGTRLTVV.

The chain combines TRBV7-2 with TRBJ2-7; possible D gene TRBD1, 5 bases. Germline V CDR1 and CDR2: SGHTA, FQGNSA. CDR3 size: 13 residues. Trimming shortened V by 5 bases and J by 0 bases, and 8 bases separated the two germline ends. Written as DNA, the CDR3 is TGTGCCAGCAGCGGGGCTTTCTCCTACGAGCAGTACTTC. Its translation: CASSGAFSYEQYF.

This clonotype was recorded a few times. The V call is TRBV10-3, the J call TRBJ2-1; D is possibly TRBD2 (5 bases). This CDR3 has 15 amino acids. V dropped 4 bases and J dropped 4 bases, with 14 bases sitting between them. Germline CDR1 reads ENHRY; CDR2 reads SYGVKD. The CDR3 protein is CAISGGGGSYNEQFF. In DNA, the CDR3 is TGTGCCATCAGTGGCGGCGGAGGAAGTTACAATGAGCAGTTCTTC.

J is TRBJ1-4 and V is TRBV20-1; D gene ambiguous. Germline V gene sequence: CDR1 DFQATT, CDR2 SNEGSKA (reference sequence). CDR3 length equals 13 residues. V was clipped by 4 bases and J by 0 bases, with 6 bases between them. The CDR3 DNA follows: TGCAGTGCTACGGATCCAACTAATGAAAAACTGTTTTTT. It translates to CSATDPTNEKLFF.

The chain joins TRBV27 to TRBJ2-3; D uncertain. The CDR3 covers 12 residues. Per germline, CDR1 MNHEY and CDR2 SMNVEV (reference sequence). V was clipped by 6 bases and J by 4 bases, with 8 bases between them. CDR3 DNA: TGTGCCAGCAGAAGCGACGCAGATACGCAGTATTTT. Its translation: CASRSDADTQYF.

This clonotype was seen only a few times. This sequence joins TRBV4-3 and TRBJ2-1; 12 bases are shared with TRBD2. Trimming removed 5 bases from V and 0 bases from J; junction bases left unmatched: 8. Germline V gives CDR1 LGHNA, CDR2 YSLEER. The CDR3 spans 18 residues. The CDR3 nucleotides read TGCGCCAGCAGCATTAGGACTAGCGGGACTCGCTCCTACAATGAGCAGTTCTTC. Translated, it gives CASSIRTSGTRSYNEQFF.